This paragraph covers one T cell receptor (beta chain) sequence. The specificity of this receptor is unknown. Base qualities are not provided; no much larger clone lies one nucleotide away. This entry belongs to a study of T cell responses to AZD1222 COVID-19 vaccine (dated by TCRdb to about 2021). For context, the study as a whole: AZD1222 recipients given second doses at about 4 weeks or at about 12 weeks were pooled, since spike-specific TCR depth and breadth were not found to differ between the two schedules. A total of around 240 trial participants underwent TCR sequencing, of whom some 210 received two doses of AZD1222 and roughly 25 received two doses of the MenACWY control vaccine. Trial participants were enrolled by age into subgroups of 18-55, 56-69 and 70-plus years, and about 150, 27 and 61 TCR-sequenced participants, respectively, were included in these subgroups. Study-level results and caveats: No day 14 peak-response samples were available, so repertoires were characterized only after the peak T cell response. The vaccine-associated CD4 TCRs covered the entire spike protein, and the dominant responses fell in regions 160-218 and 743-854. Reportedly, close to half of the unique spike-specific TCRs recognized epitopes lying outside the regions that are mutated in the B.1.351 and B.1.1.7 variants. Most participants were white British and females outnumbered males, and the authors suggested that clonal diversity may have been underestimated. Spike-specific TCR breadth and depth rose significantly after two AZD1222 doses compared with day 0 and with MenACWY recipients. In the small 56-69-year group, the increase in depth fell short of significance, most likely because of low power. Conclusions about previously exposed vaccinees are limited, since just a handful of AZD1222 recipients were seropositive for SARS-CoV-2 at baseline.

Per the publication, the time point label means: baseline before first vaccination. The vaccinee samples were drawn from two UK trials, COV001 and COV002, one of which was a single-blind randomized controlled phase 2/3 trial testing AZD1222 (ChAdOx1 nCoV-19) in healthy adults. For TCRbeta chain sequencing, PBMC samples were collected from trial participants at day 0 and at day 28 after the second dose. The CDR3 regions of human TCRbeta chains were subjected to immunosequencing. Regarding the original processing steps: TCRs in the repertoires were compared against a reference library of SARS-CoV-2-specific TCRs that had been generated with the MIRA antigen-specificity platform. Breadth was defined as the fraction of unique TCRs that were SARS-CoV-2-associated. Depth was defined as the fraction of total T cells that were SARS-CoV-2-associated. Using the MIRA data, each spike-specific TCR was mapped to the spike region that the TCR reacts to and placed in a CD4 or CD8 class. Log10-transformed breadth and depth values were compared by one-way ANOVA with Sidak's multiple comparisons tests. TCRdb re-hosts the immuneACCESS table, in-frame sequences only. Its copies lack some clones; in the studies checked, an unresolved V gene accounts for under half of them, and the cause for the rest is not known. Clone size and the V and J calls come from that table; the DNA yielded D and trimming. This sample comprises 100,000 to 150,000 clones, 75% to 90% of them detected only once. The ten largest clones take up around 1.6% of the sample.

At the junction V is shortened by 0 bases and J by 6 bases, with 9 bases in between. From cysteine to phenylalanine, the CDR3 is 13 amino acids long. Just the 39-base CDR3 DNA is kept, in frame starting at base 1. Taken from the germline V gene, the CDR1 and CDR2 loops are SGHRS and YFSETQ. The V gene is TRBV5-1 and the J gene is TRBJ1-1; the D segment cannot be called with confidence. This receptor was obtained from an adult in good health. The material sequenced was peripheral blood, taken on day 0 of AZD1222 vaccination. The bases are TGCGCCAGCAGCTTGGTCCCGCACTCTGAAGCTTTCTTT. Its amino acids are CASSLVPHSEAFF.